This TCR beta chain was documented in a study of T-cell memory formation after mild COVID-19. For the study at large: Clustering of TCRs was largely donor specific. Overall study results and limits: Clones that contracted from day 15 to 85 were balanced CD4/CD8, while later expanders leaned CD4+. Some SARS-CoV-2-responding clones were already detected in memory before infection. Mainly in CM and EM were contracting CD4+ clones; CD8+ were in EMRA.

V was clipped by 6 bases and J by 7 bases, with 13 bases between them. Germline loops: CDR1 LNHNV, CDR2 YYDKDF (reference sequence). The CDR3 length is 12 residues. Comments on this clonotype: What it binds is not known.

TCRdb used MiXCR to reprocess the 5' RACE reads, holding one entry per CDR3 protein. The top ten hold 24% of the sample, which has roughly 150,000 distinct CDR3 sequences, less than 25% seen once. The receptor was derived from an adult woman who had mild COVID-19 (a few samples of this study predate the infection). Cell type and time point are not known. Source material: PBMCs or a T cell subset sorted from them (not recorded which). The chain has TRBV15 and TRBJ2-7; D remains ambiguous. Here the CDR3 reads CATRLTLGEQYF. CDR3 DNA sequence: TGTGCCACCAGGCTGACCCTGGGGGAGCAGTACTTC.